This entry lists 27 T cell receptor beta chains sequenced from one sample in a study of T-cell reconstitution after alpha-beta-depleted transplantation in children. Library preparation (for TCRbeta) was performed with unique molecular identifiers. Via MiXCR, TCRdb re-called the PCR reads, giving one row per CDR3 protein. Of about 120,000 distinct CDR3 sequences in the sample, 20% to 25% were seen once. Sequenced here: PBMCs, mostly from graft donor cells, sampled 180 days after TCRalphabeta/CD19-depleted stem cell transplant. The receptors stem from a male patient between 2 and 10 years old who had a stem cell transplant for chronic granulomatous disease, so the T cells may come from the graft donor.

The CDR3 spells CSVVQGAKTQYF. The DNA of the CDR3 is TGCAGCGTTGTCCAGGGAGCGAAGACCCAGTACTTC. The chain combines TRBV29-1 with TRBJ2-5; D possibly matches TRBD1 or TRBD2 (5 bases each). V gave up 4 bases and J gave up 6 bases, with 12 bases separating them. The CDR3 has 12 residues. In germline, CDR1 is SQVTM, CDR2 ANQGSEA.

Many counts were recorded for this clonotype. V is TRBV7-9 and J is TRBJ2-3, with TRBD2 as a possible D gene (6 bases). This CDR3 has 15 amino acids. Per germline, CDR1 SEHNR and CDR2 FQNEAQ (reference sequence). Trimming stripped 2 bases from V and 1 base from J, with 10 bases between. This chain's CDR3 is CASSLTASGTDTQYF. CDR3 nucleotides: TGTGCCAGCAGCTTAACGGCTAGCGGCACAGATACGCAGTATTTT.

This clonotype came up many times. The chain couples TRBV5-1 to TRBJ2-4; D is unclear. From germline, CDR1 is SGHRS and CDR2 YFSETQ. CDR3 length equals 14 residues. The ends were cut back, 4 bases at V and 9 bases at J, with 17 bases in the middle. The CDR3 nucleotides are TGCGCCAGCAGCCCTCCGGCGGTCGATGGCATTCAGTACTTC. This translates into CASSPPAVDGIQYF. The whole variable domain, remainder taken from reference TRBV5-1 and TRBJ2-4, is KAGVTQTPRYLIKTRGQQVTLSCSPISGHRSVSWYQQTPGQGLQFLFEYFSETQRNKGNFPGRFSGRQFSNSRSEMNVSTLELGDSALYLCASSPPAVDGIQYFGAGTRLSVL.

This clonotype showed up just a few times. This chain uses TRBV5-8 with TRBJ2-1; tentatively, D is TRBD2 (6 bases). Germline V lookup: CDR1 SGHTS, CDR2 YDEGEE. V was shortened by 0 bases and J by 7 bases, with 11 bases between the two germline ends. CDR3 size: 14 residues. This CDR3 reads CASSLVSRENEQFF. The CDR3 DNA follows: TGTGCCAGCAGCTTGGTTTCTCGGGAGAATGAGCAGTTCTTC.

V is TRBV7-2 and J is TRBJ2-1, with D perhaps TRBD2 (5 bases). CDR3 length: 14 residues. CDR1 and CDR2 (germline): SGHTA, FQGNSA. V was clipped by 5 bases and J by 3 bases, with 11 bases between them. The CDR3 loop reads CASSRTSHYNEQFF. For the CDR3, the DNA is TGTGCCAGCAGCCGGACTTCCCACTACAATGAGCAGTTCTTC. Looking up the rest from reference TRBV7-2 and TRBJ2-1 gives the full variable domain: GAGVSQSPSNKVTEKGKDVELRCDPISGHTALYWYRQSLGQGLEFLIYFQGNSAPDKSGLPSDRFSAERTGGSVSTLTIQRTQQEDSAVYLCASSRTSHYNEQFFGPGTRLTVL.

The rearrangement links TRBV3-1 to TRBJ2-7; D gene unclear. CDR1 is LGHDT, CDR2 YNNKEL, per germline (reference sequence). There are 14 residues in the CDR3. Trimming removed 4 bases at V and 3 bases at J, with 13 bases between. DNA of the CDR3: TGTGCCAGCAGCCCCCTCGGACGCGGCTACGAGCAGTACTTC. Its translation: CASSPLGRGYEQYF.

V usage is TRBV6-5 and J usage is TRBJ1-5; D perhaps matches TRBD1 (5 bases). Germline CDR1 reads MNHEY; CDR2 reads SVGAGI. V was cut by 0 bases and J by 9 bases, with 12 bases left in between. CDR3 length equals 14 residues. This CDR3 is CASSYSAGMGPQHF. In DNA, the CDR3 is TGTGCCAGCAGTTACTCGGCAGGGATGGGGCCCCAGCATTTT.

V usage is TRBV4-2 and J usage is TRBJ2-7, with D perhaps matching TRBD1 (6 bases). The CDR3 runs to 18 residues. Trimming shortened V by 2 bases and J by 5 bases, and 25 bases separated the two germline ends. Germline V gene data show CDR1 as LGHNA and CDR2 as YNFKEQ. The CDR3 spells CASSQYSRPLTGYDEQYF. The CDR3 DNA is TGTGCCAGCAGCCAATACAGCCGACCGTTGACAGGTTATGACGAGCAGTACTTC.

J is TRBJ2-1 and V is TRBV7-2; 9 nucleotides align to TRBD2. Looked up from germline, CDR1 is SGHTA and CDR2 is FQGNSA. V dropped 5 bases and J dropped 2; count of bases not matched to a gene: 10. This CDR3 has 17 amino acids. The CDR3 region is CASSRGGLASTYNEQFF. The CDR3 DNA sequence: TGTGCCAGCAGCAGAGGAGGACTAGCGAGTACCTACAATGAGCAGTTCTTC.

The rearrangement uses TRBV12-3 or TRBV12-4 and TRBJ2-7, with TRBD2 matching 14 bases. The CDR3 contains 17 residues. With 4 bases clipped from V and 7 bases from J, the junction kept 12 bases outside the gene matches. CDR3 coding DNA: TGTGCCAGCAGTTACCGACTAGCGGGAGGGCCTAGGGGGGAGCAGTACTTC. Protein: CASSYRLAGGPRGEQYF.

The table lists this clonotype with a few counts. This chain connects TRBV7-8 to TRBJ2-5; 9 nucleotides align to TRBD1. The V segment lost 2 bases and the J segment 4 bases; nucleotides outside the gene matches: 5. The length of the CDR3 is 15 residues. From germline, CDR1 is SGHVS and CDR2 FQNEAQ. The CDR3 sequence: CASSLMQTGGETQYF. DNA for the CDR3: TGTGCCAGCAGCTTAATGCAGACAGGGGGAGAGACCCAGTACTTC.

V and J are TRBV24-1 and TRBJ2-1; D uncertain. The germline V gene encodes CDR1 KGHDR and CDR2 SFDVKD. The CDR3 runs 12 residues. The V gene lost 2 bases and the J gene lost 10 bases, with 8 bases spanning the gap. The CDR3 loop is CATSDWYREQFF. For the CDR3, the DNA is TGTGCCACCAGTGATTGGTATCGCGAGCAGTTCTTC.

This clonotype was seen ten or more times. This rearrangement joins TRBV27 to TRBJ2-3; 11 bases are shared with TRBD2. The CDR3 extends over 17 amino acids. CDR1 is MNHEY, CDR2 SMNVEV, per germline (reference sequence). With V trimmed by 3 bases and J by 6 bases, 11 bases remained unmatched. CDR3 amino acids: CASSLLAGGPLRDTQYF. The CDR3 coding sequence is TGTGCCAGCAGTTTGCTAGCGGGGGGCCCACTCCGGGATACGCAGTATTTT.

The table lists this clonotype with many counts. V usage is TRBV28 and J usage is TRBJ2-7; either TRBD1 or TRBD2 may supply D (5 bases each). There are 14 residues in the CDR3. Trimming shortened V by 4 bases and J by 2 bases, and 12 bases separated the two germline ends. Looked up from germline, CDR1 is MDHEN and CDR2 is SYDVKM. CDR3 amino acids: CASSSGRYPYEQYF. CDR3 sequence (DNA): TGTGCCAGCAGTTCGGGACGGTACCCCTACGAGCAGTACTTC.

The table lists this clonotype with many counts. The chain uses TRBV20-1 and TRBJ2-1; D is undetermined. Germline CDR1 is DFQATT and CDR2 is SNEGSKA (reference sequence). The CDR3 spans 10 residues. V shed 5 bases and J shed 8 bases, with 7 bases lying between them. In nucleotides, the CDR3 is TGCAGTGCTTTTCCTCATGAGCAGTTCTTC. Amino acids: CSAFPHEQFF.

V gene TRBV20-1 combines with J gene TRBJ1-5; no firm D call. Germline CDR1 reads DFQATT; CDR2 reads SNEGSKA (reference sequence). The CDR3 is 15 residues long. V was trimmed by 3 bases and J by 1 base, leaving 13 bases between them. The CDR3 DNA is TGCAGTGCTAGCCAGCACCAAGGCAGCAATCAGCCCCAGCATTTT. This codes for CSASQHQGSNQPQHF.

The chain couples TRBV7-2 to TRBJ2-4; the D gene is possibly TRBD2 (6 bases). Germline V CDR1 and CDR2: SGHTA, FQGNSA. The CDR3 totals 12 residues. Trimming took 3 bases from V and 14 from J, leaving 14 bases between them. The CDR3 DNA reads as TGTGCCAGCAGCTTTCCCGGGAGACTAGAGTACTTC. Translated: CASSFPGRLEYF.

This clonotype has at least ten counts. The V and J genes are TRBV20-1 and TRBJ2-1; TRBD2 is a possible D gene (5 bases). The CDR3 is 12 residues long. The ends were cut back, 6 bases at V and 9 bases at J, with 15 bases in the middle. The germline CDR1 and CDR2 sequences are DFQATT and SNEGSKA (reference sequence). The chain's CDR3 is CSAELGSSEQFF. In DNA form, the CDR3 reads TGCAGTGCCGAACTAGGATCGAGTGAGCAGTTCTTC.

This clonotype was seen at least ten times. The chain combines TRBV20-1 with TRBJ2-1; no definite D call. Trimming stripped 1 base from V and 2 bases from J, with 9 bases between. Germline V gives CDR1 DFQATT, CDR2 SNEGSKA (reference sequence). The CDR3 is 14 amino acids. Here the CDR3 DNA reads TGCAGTGCTAGAGGTGTTTGGGCCTACAATGAGCAGTTCTTC. Translating gives CSARGVWAYNEQFF.

Concerning this clonotype: This may come from a read error, since a much larger clone is one base off. This chain links TRBV7-2 with TRBJ2-3; D gene ambiguous. Trimming removed 1 base at V and 6 bases at J, with 8 bases between. Germline lookup yields CDR1 SGHTA and CDR2 FQGNSA. There are 13 residues in the CDR3. CDR3: CASSLVWNDTQYF. In nucleotides, the CDR3 is TGTGCCAGCAGCTTAGTTTGGAATGATACGCAGTATTTT.

In the case of this clonotype: Given a much more abundant clone one base away, this may be a read error. This sequence joins TRBV29-1 and TRBJ2-7; 9 bases line up with TRBD1. The CDR3 loop spans 13 amino acids. Germline V gene data show CDR1 as SQVTM and CDR2 as ANQGSEA. CDR3 region: CSAWTGASYEQDF. The CDR3 DNA sequence: TGCAGCGCTTGGACAGGGGCCTCCTACGAGCAGGACTTC.

The chain carries TRBV7-9 and TRBJ2-7; weak D call: TRBD1 (6 bases). CDR3 length equals 14 residues. Trimming removed 4 bases from V and 1 base from J, with 11 bases in between. Germline CDR1 is SEHNR and CDR2 is FQNEAQ (reference sequence). The CDR3: CASSWGRGSYEQYF. The CDR3 nucleotides are TGTGCCAGCAGCTGGGGCAGGGGATCCTACGAGCAGTACTTC.

The rearrangement links TRBV5-1 to TRBJ2-3; 7 bases are shared with TRBD1. This CDR3 contains 15 residues. V shed 0 bases, J shed 6 bases, and the junction held 7 bases outside the gene matches. In germline, CDR1 is SGHRS, CDR2 YFSETQ. This CDR3 is CASSLEGAPGDTQYF. DNA of the CDR3: TGCGCCAGCAGCTTGGAGGGGGCACCGGGGGATACGCAGTATTTT. The complete variable domain, with remaining parts taken from reference TRBV5-1 and TRBJ2-3, reads KAGVTQTPRYLIKTRGQQVTLSCSPISGHRSVSWYQQTPGQGLQFLFEYFSETQRNKGNFPGRFSGRQFSNSRSEMNVSTLELGDSALYLCASSLEGAPGDTQYFGPGTRLTVL.

This clonotype has a count of ten or more. The V and J genes are TRBV5-1 and TRBJ2-7; the D is unclear. Germline V gives CDR1 SGHRS, CDR2 YFSETQ. V shed 4 bases and J shed 4 bases, with 15 bases lying between them. CDR3 length: 14 residues. Here the CDR3 DNA reads TGCGCCAGCAGCCCCCGAGCCCTACAGTACGAGCAGTACTTC. It is translated as CASSPRALQYEQYF.

This chain connects TRBV12-5 to TRBJ2-1; maybe TRBD1 (6 bases). The CDR3 is 14 residues long. Germline assignment: CDR1 LGHNT and CDR2 FRNRAP. V dropped 3 bases and J dropped 2 bases, with 8 bases sitting between them. CDR3 in amino acids: CASGLGGTYNEQFF. The CDR3 DNA is TGTGCTAGTGGTTTAGGGGGTACCTACAATGAGCAGTTCTTC.

The chain links TRBV20-1 to TRBJ1-5; D might be TRBD1 (5 bases). This CDR3 comprises 18 residues. The ends were cut back, 6 bases at V and 0 bases at J, with 24 bases in the middle. In germline, CDR1 is DFQATT, CDR2 SNEGSKA (reference sequence). DNA of the CDR3: TGCAGTGCCATCCCTGCGGTCCGCCTCAGGGTTAGCAATCAGCCCCAGCATTTT. Protein: CSAIPAVRLRVSNQPQHF.

This clonotype was seen many times. J is TRBJ1-1 and V is TRBV28; D is unclear. Looked up from germline, CDR1 is MDHEN and CDR2 is SYDVKM. The CDR3 is 13 amino acids. Trimming cost V 6 bases and J 7 bases, with 15 bases left between them. CDR3 DNA sequence: TGTGCCAGCAGCCATGGAGGCCCTATTGAAGCTTTCTTT. It encodes CASSHGGPIEAFF.